The 28 T cell receptor beta chains presented below share a single source sample, sequenced in a study of T cell repertoires in cytomegalovirus infection. Their cognate antigens are unknown. TCRdb processed the reads anew with MiXCR; each CDR3 protein has one entry. The sample contains about 830,000 distinct CDR3 sequences, about 33% of which appear only once. The sample in question was cultured CD8+ T cells from PBMCs, obtained from culture after CMV antigen stimulation. The receptors stem from a human donor in good health (CMV status not recorded). Some clones in this sample may be carry-over from other donors' samples.

This chain connects TRBV4-3 to TRBJ1-6; D perhaps matches TRBD1 (6 bases). Deletions cut 0 bases from V and 6 bases from J, with 9 bases between. The CDR3 totals 15 residues. Germline lookup yields CDR1 LGHNA and CDR2 YSLEER. CDR3 amino acids: CASSQDWGPNSPLHF. CDR3 sequence (DNA): TGCGCCAGCAGCCAAGATTGGGGGCCTAATTCACCCCTCCACTTT.

The chain combines TRBV19 with TRBJ1-1; the D is unclear. This CDR3 is built from 13 residues. The ends were cut back, 8 bases at V and 1 base at J, with 11 bases in the middle. CDR1 LNHDA and CDR2 SQIVND come from the germline V gene (reference sequence). DNA for the CDR3: TGTGCCAGTCAGCCGGGTGGGAACACTGAAGCTTTCTTT. Translated: CASQPGGNTEAFF.

The rearrangement uses TRBV7-8 and TRBJ1-1; D is ambiguous. Germline lookup yields CDR1 SGHVS and CDR2 FQNEAQ. CDR3 length equals 13 residues. The V end was cut by 8 bases, the J end by 0 bases, with 10 bases between. CDR3 nucleotides: TGTGCCAGCGTATACTGTCTGAACACTGAAGCTTTCTTT. This translates into CASVYCLNTEAFF.

The J gene is TRBJ2-1, the V gene TRBV14; TRBD2 matches at 8 bases. The germline CDR1 and CDR2 sequences are SGHDN and FVKESK. V dropped 3 bases and J dropped 2; count of bases not matched to a gene: 6. CDR3 size: 16 residues. The CDR3 bases are TGTGCCAGCAGCCACCTCGGCGGGGGGCCCTACAATGAGCAGTTCTTC. Translated, it gives CASSHLGGGPYNEQFF.

The table lists this clonotype with a few counts. The chain carries TRBV15 and TRBJ2-5; D call uncertain. CDR1 LNHNV and CDR2 YYDKDF come from the germline V gene (reference sequence). The CDR3 spans 14 residues. Deletions cut 1 base from V and 1 base from J, with 7 bases between. The CDR3: CATSRGAGQETQYF. For the CDR3, the DNA is TGTGCCACCAGCAGAGGAGCAGGCCAAGAGACCCAGTACTTC.

This clonotype was found a few times. The chain links TRBV7-9 to TRBJ2-3; tentatively, D is TRBD2 (5 bases). Germline CDR1 SEHNR, CDR2 FQNEAQ (reference sequence). Deletions cut 1 base from V and 2 bases from J, with 7 bases between. CDR3 length equals 14 residues. The DNA of the CDR3 is TGTGCCAGCAGCTTAGACGGACTCACAGATACGCAGTATTTT. It is translated as CASSLDGLTDTQYF.

V is TRBV7-4 and J is TRBJ2-3; D might be TRBD2 (7 bases). V was trimmed by 5 bases and J by 3 bases, leaving 21 bases between them. In germline, CDR1 is SGHVT, CDR2 SQSDAQ. This CDR3 has 17 residues. The CDR3 DNA reads TGTGCCAGCAGCCCAGGGTCGGCAGGGGAGGGAACAGATACGCAGTATTTT. Translation: CASSPGSAGEGTDTQYF.

The chain employs TRBV7-6 and TRBJ2-7; TRBD2 matches at 14 bases. With 5 bases clipped from V and 5 bases from J, the junction kept 8 bases outside the gene matches. Germline-derived CDR1 and CDR2 are SGHVS and FNYEAQ. This CDR3 region has 16 residues. CDR3 protein: CASSPRTSGGTHEQYF. CDR3 coding DNA: TGTGCCAGCAGCCCTCGGACTAGCGGGGGGACCCACGAGCAGTACTTC.

The chain has TRBV6-5 and TRBJ2-7; D is ambiguous. The V and J ends lost 0 bases and 0 bases respectively, with 12 bases between them. The length of the CDR3 is 16 residues. Germline CDR1 and CDR2: MNHEY and SVGAGI. CDR3 coding DNA: TGTGCCAGCAGTTACTCGATTTCAGGAAGCTCCTACGAGCAGTACTTC. It codes for CASSYSISGSSYEQYF.

The V and J genes are TRBV4-1 and TRBJ1-1; D gene uncertain. Germline V CDR1 and CDR2: MGHRA, YSYEKL. The length of the CDR3 is 14 residues. The V gene lost 7 bases and the J gene lost 4 bases, with 16 bases spanning the gap. This CDR3 reads CASTWAGVGTEAFF. Here the CDR3 DNA reads TGCGCCAGCACATGGGCCGGTGTGGGCACTGAAGCTTTCTTT.

This clonotype showed up just a few times. The chain uses TRBV7-2 and TRBJ2-1, with 9 bases lining up with TRBD1. The germline V gene has CDR1 SGHTA and CDR2 FQGNSA. CDR3 length equals 16 residues. V trimming: 5 bases; J trimming: 1 base; junction bases outside the gene matches: 6. The CDR3: CASSLLQGASYNEQFF. CDR3 nucleotides: TGTGCCAGCAGCCTCTTACAGGGGGCGTCCTACAATGAGCAGTTCTTC.

The rearrangement uses TRBV27 and TRBJ1-2; 10 bases agree with TRBD1. The CDR3 totals 13 residues. The J segment lost 6 bases and the V segment lost 5 bases, leaving 3 bases of the junction unmatched. The germline V gene has CDR1 MNHEY and CDR2 SMNVEV (reference sequence). CDR3: CASSDRGQDGYTF. CDR3 DNA sequence: TGTGCCAGCAGTGACAGGGGGCAGGATGGCTACACCTTC.

The chain joins TRBV27 to TRBJ1-2; the match to TRBD1 covers 8 bases. Losses at the gene ends were 5 bases for V and 5 bases for J; bases not matched to a gene: 10. The CDR3 sequence is 15 residues long. Germline CDR1 reads MNHEY; CDR2 reads SMNVEV (reference sequence). CDR3 coding DNA: TGTGCCAGCAGTAAGACAGGGGTGGCCGCATATGGCTACACCTTC. Its translation is CASSKTGVAAYGYTF.

The CDR3 sequence: CASSPPGGRGWNEQFF. In DNA, the CDR3 is TGTGCCAGCAGCCCACCCGGGGGGAGGGGTTGGAATGAGCAGTTCTTC. This rearrangement joins TRBV11-3 to TRBJ2-1, with TRBD2 matching 7 bases. The CDR3 has 16 residues. V dropped 5 bases and J dropped 7; count of bases not matched to a gene: 14. Per the germline V gene, CDR1 is SGHNT and CDR2 is YENEEA.

This sequence joins TRBV5-5 and TRBJ2-7; 7 positions match TRBD1. Per germline, CDR1 SGHKS and CDR2 YYEKEE (reference sequence). The length of the CDR3 is 14 residues. The trim removed 2 bases at V and 5 bases at J, leaving 7 bases unmatched. DNA of the CDR3: TGTGCCAGCAGCTTTGGCCAGGGGGTTGACGAGCAGTACGTC. Its translation is CASSFGQGVDEQYV.

There are many counts of this clonotype. V usage is TRBV11-2 and J usage is TRBJ2-3; D might be TRBD2 (6 bases). Trimming pared 1 base from V and 5 bases from J, leaving 22 bases between. The CDR3 consists of 18 residues. The germline V gene has CDR1 SGHAT and CDR2 FQNNGV. The CDR3 sequence is CASSLVQGGPGGRDTQYF. Here the CDR3 DNA reads TGTGCCAGCAGCTTAGTTCAAGGCGGGCCCGGGGGTAGAGATACGCAGTATTTT.

This clonotype has a handful of counts. The chain recombines TRBV11-2 with TRBJ2-7, with D possibly being TRBD2 (5 bases). The CDR3 runs to 14 residues. CDR1 is SGHAT and CDR2 is FQNNGV in the germline V gene. The germline V and J ends were trimmed by 1 base and 3 bases, with 10 bases remaining between them. The CDR3: CASSLVAPYYEQYV. Here the CDR3 DNA reads TGTGCCAGCAGCTTAGTAGCGCCATACTACGAGCAGTACGTC.

The chain is built from TRBV5-4 and TRBJ1-5; maybe TRBD1 (5 bases). V shed 1 base and J shed 4 bases, with 12 bases lying between them. There are 15 residues in the CDR3. Looked up from germline, CDR1 is SGHNT and CDR2 is YYREEE (reference sequence). The CDR3 DNA follows: TGTGCCAGCAGCTTGTTCGTGCAGGGAAATCAGCCCCAGCATTTT. It codes for CASSLFVQGNQPQHF. Based on the CDR3 plus reference TRBV5-4 and TRBJ1-5, the full variable domain is ETGVTQSPTHLIKTRGQQVTLRCSSQSGHNTVSWYQQALGQGPQFIFQYYREEENGRGNFPPRFSGLQFPNYSSELNVNALELDDSALYLCASSLFVQGNQPQHFGDGTRLSIL.

The chain links TRBV7-2 to TRBJ1-1; D possibly corresponds to TRBD1 (6 bases). Germline V gene sequence: CDR1 SGHTA, CDR2 FQGNSA. Deletions cut 0 bases from V and 0 bases from J, with 14 bases between. The CDR3 has 17 residues. CDR3: CASSLARGGGLNTEAFF. The CDR3 coding sequence is TGTGCCAGCAGCTTAGCCCGGGGGGGGGGCCTGAACACTGAAGCTTTCTTT.

The V and J genes are TRBV28 and TRBJ2-3, with TRBD2 matching 14 bases. Per the germline V gene, CDR1 is MDHEN and CDR2 is SYDVKM. This CDR3 spans 18 amino acids. V shed 6 bases, J shed 5 bases, and the junction held 13 bases outside the gene matches. The CDR3 here is CASSPFSTSGGAGDTQYF. The CDR3 nucleotides are TGTGCCAGCAGCCCTTTTTCGACTAGCGGGGGGGCCGGAGATACGCAGTATTTT.

The rearrangement uses TRBV12-3 or TRBV12-4 and TRBJ1-5, with TRBD1 matching over 7 bases. The CDR3 extends over 13 amino acids. V dropped 5 bases and J dropped 5; count of bases not matched to a gene: 3. The CDR3 DNA is TGTGCCAGCAGTAGACAGGGCCATCAGCCCCAGCATTTT. This sequence encodes CASSRQGHQPQHF.

The V gene is TRBV14, the J gene TRBJ1-1, with D hard to call. This CDR3 comprises 14 residues. V was cut by 0 bases and J by 3 bases, with 8 bases left in between. The germline V gene encodes CDR1 SGHDN and CDR2 FVKESK. The CDR3 region has the DNA TGTGCCAGCAGCCAAGAGCGGACCTACACTGAAGCTTTCTTT. Protein: CASSQERTYTEAFF.

The rearrangement uses TRBV7-9 and TRBJ1-2; a possible D gene is TRBD1 (5 bases). V lost 5 bases, J lost 6 bases, and 22 bases lay in between. CDR1 is SEHNR and CDR2 is FQNEAQ in the germline V gene (reference sequence). The CDR3 covers 16 residues. CDR3 DNA sequence: TGTGCCAGCAGCACAGCCCGGGACTCCGAACGTGATGGCTACACCTTC. As protein: CASSTARDSERDGYTF. The full variable domain, completed using reference TRBV7-9 and TRBJ1-2, is DTGVSQNPRHKITKRGQNVTFRCDPISEHNRLYWYRQTLGQGPEFLTYFQNEAQLEKSRLLSDRFSAERPKGSFSTLEIQRTEQGDSAMYLCASSTARDSERDGYTFGSGTRLTVV.

This clonotype has a count of ten or more. The germline gene is not matched at one end of the junction; a read error may be the cause. This chain links TRBV4-1 with TRBJ2-1; no definite D call. The CDR3 totals 11 residues. Germline V gives CDR1 MGHRA, CDR2 YSYEKL. CDR3 DNA sequence: TGTGCCAGCAGCCAAAGTGATGAGCAGTTCTTC. Its translation: CASSQSDEQFF.

Many counts were recorded for this clonotype. The CDR3: CASSSTTGGWEQFF. The CDR3 region has the DNA TGTGCCAGCAGCTCCACCACGGGGGGCTGGGAGCAGTTCTTC. The rearrangement uses TRBV7-6 and TRBJ2-1; D perhaps matches TRBD2 (7 bases). CDR3 length: 14 amino acids. V lost 4 bases and J 10 bases, leaving 17 bases between the germline ends. Germline loops: CDR1 SGHVS, CDR2 FNYEAQ.

This chain connects TRBV6-2 or TRBV6-3 to TRBJ2-5; 7 nucleotides line up with TRBD1. After removal of 5 bases from V and 3 bases from J, the junction contained 9 bases not matched to a gene. Germline assignment: CDR1 MNHEY and CDR2 SVGEGT. This CDR3 has 15 amino acids. The CDR3 nucleotides are TGTGCCAGCAGTGGGACAGCTATATGGAAAGAGACCCAGTACTTC. This sequence encodes CASSGTAIWKETQYF.

The chain uses TRBV6-5 and TRBJ1-4; weak D call: TRBD1 (5 bases). Germline loops: CDR1 MNHEY, CDR2 SVGAGI. Deletions cut 2 bases from V and 8 bases from J, with 18 bases between. This CDR3 spans 16 amino acids. CDR3 in DNA: TGTGCCAGCAGTTACACCTCGTGGAGGGGTGGAGAAAAACTGTTTTTT. Translation: CASSYTSWRGGEKLFF.

This clonotype was seen a few times. The chain recombines TRBV15 with TRBJ2-7, with TRBD2 matching 7 bases. The V gene's germline CDR1 is LNHNV and CDR2 YYDKDF (reference sequence). The length of the CDR3 is 16 residues. V lost 0 bases and J lost 0; bases outside the gene matches: 5. The CDR3 DNA follows: TGTGCCACCAGCAGAGATCGGGGAGGGGCCTCCTACGAGCAGTACTTC. It codes for CATSRDRGGASYEQYF.